This T cell receptor beta chain is from a study of blood T cell repertoires in COVID-19. In the study overall: Acute and convalescent COVID-19 samples came from the United States, Italy and Spain. T cells, B-cell-depleted T cells, or PBMCs supplied cDNA or gDNA.

Germline V CDR1 and CDR2: SGHTA, FQGNSA. The V and J ends lost 2 bases and 3 bases, in that order; junction bases with no gene match: 4. The CDR3 length is 15 residues. In the original analysis: Nucleated cell counts were estimated from reference gene primer amplification. Profiled with immunoSEQ multiplex PCR; TCRdb holds only in-frame clones, not every one. V and J calls and clone size follow that table, whereas D and trimming were derived from the DNA. The sample includes around 340,000 clones, approximately 82% of them seen just once. This TCR was recovered from a young man with active or convalescent COVID-19. Sequenced material: peripheral blood. The chain combines TRBV7-2 with TRBJ2-7; 10 positions agree with TRBD2. DNA of the CDR3: TGTGCCAGCAGCTTACTAGCGGGGGCGAACTACGAGCAGTACTTC. This sequence encodes CASSLLAGANYEQYF.